The present TCR beta chain was sequenced within a study of shared clonotypes between healthy human individuals. Study-wide points: Sampling used blood alone; tissue repertoires probably differ. Though the depth was large, rarefaction showed that sorted-subset sequencing was incomplete. Generation probabilities were higher for clonotypes shared across all four sorted-subset donors than for unshared ones.

V was pared by 0 bases and J by 5 bases, with 11 bases of the junction left unmatched. Germline V gene sequence: CDR1 SGHRS, CDR2 YFSETQ. The CDR3 loop spans 17 amino acids. Comment on this clone: Its antigen is not identified.

TCRdb keeps only in-frame clones here, not all; method: immunoSEQ multiplex PCR. The sample holds 2 million to 3 million clones, over 85% seen once. Free of recent acute infections or vaccinations, the donors were healthy HIV-negative adults. This clonotype was obtained from a man aged 18 to 29 in good health. Some clones in this sample may be carry-over from other donors' samples. The gene calls are TRBV5-1 and TRBJ2-3; 8 bases are a match to TRBD1. Sequencing was done on a sample of naive CD4+ T cells from PBMCs. Subset in this sample: CD45RA+ positively selected. The CDR3 nucleotides read TGCGCCAGCAGCTTGGACGGGGCAGGGGGCAGGATAGATACGCAGTATTTT. It specifies CASSLDGAGGRIDTQYF. Supplemented by reference TRBV5-1 and TRBJ2-3, the full variable domain reads KAGVTQTPRYLIKTRGQQVTLSCSPISGHRSVSWYQQTPGQGLQFLFEYFSETQRNKGNFPGRFSGRQFSNSRSEMNVSTLELGDSALYLCASSLDGAGGRIDTQYFGPGTRLTVL.